The clone carrying this T cell receptor (beta chain) showed up just a few times. Its antigen is currently unknown. The data stem from a study of T-cell memory formation after mild COVID-19. Study details: Clusters of TCRs were largely donor specific.

Study-wide results and limits: Balance between CD4 and CD8 was seen in clones contracting day 15 to 85, and a CD4+ lean was seen in later expanders. The study detected some responding clones in pre-infection memory, suggesting cross-reactive memory joined.

A 5'RACE reaction primed in the constant segment made cDNA libraries of TCR alpha and TCR beta, and these carried sample barcodes and UMIs. TCRdb independently ran MiXCR on the 5' RACE reads; one entry per CDR3 protein. This sample yields about 560,000 distinct CDR3 sequences, of which roughly a sixth are seen a single time; about 8.6% belongs to the top ten. This receptor was obtained from an adult woman who had mild COVID-19 (a few samples of this study predate the infection). Cell type and time point are not known. Sequencing was carried out using PBMCs or a T cell subset sorted from them (not recorded which).

The CDR3 region has the DNA TGTGCCAGCAGGCGGGGACAGGCCTCCTACGAGCAGTACTTC. Encoded protein: CASRRGQASYEQYF. This rearrangement joins TRBV2 to TRBJ2-7; 8 bases match TRBD1. The CDR3 loop spans 14 amino acids. V lost 6 bases to trimming and J lost 0 bases; unmatched junction nucleotides: 4. CDR1 and CDR2 from the germline V gene are SNHLY and FYNNEI.